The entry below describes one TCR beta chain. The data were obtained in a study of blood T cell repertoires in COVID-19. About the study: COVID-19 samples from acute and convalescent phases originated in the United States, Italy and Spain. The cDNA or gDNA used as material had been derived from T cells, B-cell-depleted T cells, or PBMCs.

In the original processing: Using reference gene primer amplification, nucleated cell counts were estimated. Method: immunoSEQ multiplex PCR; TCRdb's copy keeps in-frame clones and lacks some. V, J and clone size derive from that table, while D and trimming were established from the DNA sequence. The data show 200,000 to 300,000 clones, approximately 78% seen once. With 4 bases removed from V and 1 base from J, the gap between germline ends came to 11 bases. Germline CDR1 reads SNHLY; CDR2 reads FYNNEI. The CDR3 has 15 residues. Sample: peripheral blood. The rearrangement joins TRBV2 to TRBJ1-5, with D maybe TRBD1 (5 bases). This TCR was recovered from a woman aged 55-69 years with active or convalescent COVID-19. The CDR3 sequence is CASSGAGRSNQPQHF. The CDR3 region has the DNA TGTGCCAGCAGTGGGGCAGGGAGGAGCAATCAGCCCCAGCATTTT.